This T cell receptor beta chain is drawn from a study of T-cell memory formation after mild COVID-19 (dated by TCRdb to about 2021). For the study in its entirety: Most TCR sequence clusters were specific to one of the two donors. T-cell clones expanding and contracting after mild COVID-19 in a couple of donors were tracked by longitudinal TCRalpha and TCRbeta repertoire sequencing. Two young, previously healthy adult volunteers made up the cohort, one male and one female.

Trimming leaves V shorter by 6 bases and J shorter by 2 bases, with the junction holding 12 bases beyond the gene matches. The CDR3 spans 16 residues, from the cysteine through the phenylalanine. The DNA shown is the 48-base CDR3, in frame from base 1. As encoded in the germline V gene, CDR1 is ENHRY while CDR2 is SYGVKD. Ficoll-Paque density gradient centrifugation was the method used to isolate PBMCs. TCRdb lists the instrument as Illumina NovaSeq 6000. TCRalpha and TCRbeta cDNA libraries were built by 5'RACE with constant-segment primers, adding sample barcodes and unique molecular identifiers. Trizol reagent was used to extract RNA from every sample. Libraries were amplified in two PCR steps, with a second sample barcode and Illumina TruSeq adapters added in the second step. Sequencing of libraries was performed on an Illumina NovaSeq with 2 x 150 bp paired-end reads. The original methods were these. The reads were demultiplexed and collapsed into UMI-guided consensus sequences using migec v1.2.7. With mixcr v2.1.11, UMI consensuses were aligned to TRA and TRB V and J templates and assembled into clonotypes. A clonotype was counted as expanded or contracted only if both edgeR and NoisET called the change significant, with noise models trained on biological replicates. For edgeR calls, the cutoffs were a false discovery rate-adjusted p below 0.01 and a log2 fold-change threshold of 1. PCA with hierarchical clustering of max-normalized trajectories of the 1000 most abundant clonotypes was used as exploratory dynamics analysis. The CD4 or CD8 phenotype of responding clones was assigned using the separately sequenced CD4+ and CD8+ repertoires. Clones were called with MiXCR by TCRdb after fastp trimmed the public reads at Q25, and only in-frame beta chains were retained. Identical CDR3 protein sequences are pooled into one entry, listed with their most common genes and DNA. The V and J calls, along with clone size, are taken from TCRdb and not from the paper's own processing. Counted in this sample were around 510,000 distinct CDR3 sequences; about 20% of them appeared once. The ten largest clones capture under 8.5% of the sample.

The paper's findings and limits, for the study overall: SARS-CoV-2 specificity was not confirmed for the second-wave clones peaking on day 37. Balanced CD4/CD8 phenotypes were observed for clones contracting from day 15 to 85, whereas a bias towards CD4+ was observed for a second wave of clones expanding from day 15 to 37. The study included only a couple of mild cases, and larger cohorts that include severe cases with pre-infection samples were judged to be necessary. Contracting CD4+ clones were located mainly in the CM and EM memory subsets, whereas CD8+ clones were found to be enriched in EMRA. The detection of some responding clones in pre-infection memory suggests that pre-existing cross-reactive memory T cells joined the SARS-CoV-2 response.

In regard to this clonotype: The target of this receptor is not known. It has no much larger one-base neighbor in the sample; base qualities were not kept.

This sequence uses TRBV10-3 and TRBJ2-5; the central 7 bases match TRBD1. The TCR sequence derives from an adult woman who had mild COVID-19 (a few samples of this study predate the infection). The sample titles of this study are shuffled in the database, so cell type and time point are left out; the donor was told from shared clones. The sample comprised PBMCs or a T cell subset sorted from them (not recorded which). The DNA reads TGTGCCATCAGATCCGGTCGGACAGGCAATCAAGAGACCCAGTACTTC. This codes for CAIRSGRTGNQETQYF.